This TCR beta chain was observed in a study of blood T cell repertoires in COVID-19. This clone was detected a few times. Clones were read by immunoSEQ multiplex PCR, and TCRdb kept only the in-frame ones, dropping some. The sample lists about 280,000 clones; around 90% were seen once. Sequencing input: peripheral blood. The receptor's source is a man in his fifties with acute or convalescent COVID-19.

The CDR3 DNA reads as TGTGCCACCAGCAGAGATTTCCGGTCAGGGCGGAACTATGGTTGGACCTTC. This codes for CATSRDFRSGRNYGWTF. J is TRBJ1-2 and V is TRBV15; tentatively, D is TRBD1 (5 bases). The germline gives CDR1 LNHNV, CDR2 YYDKDF (reference sequence). The CDR3 is made up of 17 amino acids. V was cut by 0 bases and J by 14 bases, with 28 bases left in between.